This paragraph reports one TCR beta chain. Antigen unknown. These data are taken from a study of CD4+ T cells in melanoma. Clones were sequenced by immunoSEQ multiplex PCR, and TCRdb holds only the in-frame ones, with some missing. The sample carries roughly 4,800 clones, 64% recorded once. Study conclusions and caveats: CD8+ T cell, macrophage and B cell function reportedly correlated with neoantigen-specific CD4+ T cells. Neoantigen-specific CD4+ T cells in melanoma reportedly had diverse differentiation states.

This receptor was taken from a human donor with melanoma. Sequenced input: cells from a culture (not recorded whether cultured in vitro).

CDR3 nucleotide sequence: TGCGCCAGCAGCTTAAGGACTAGCGGGGGAGGACCGAACACCGGGGAGCTGTTTTTT. It yields the protein CASSLRTSGGGPNTGELFF. The chain combines TRBV5-1 with TRBJ2-2; 13 positions agree with TRBD2. V trimming: 2 bases; J trimming: 0 bases; junction bases outside the gene matches: 7. Germline assignment: CDR1 SGHRS and CDR2 YFSETQ. The CDR3 runs 19 residues.